A single sample gave rise to the 9 T cell receptor beta chains below, sequenced in a study of spatial heterogeneity in lung cancer (dated by TCRdb to between 2018 and 2020). The library was generated by 5' RACE. Sequenced on a NextSeq 500. TCRdb trimmed public reads at Q25 via fastp, called clones via MiXCR and kept in-frame beta chains. CDR3 protein duplicates are merged, each entry listing the most common genes and DNA. For this sample the table gives over 50,000 distinct CDR3 sequences, of which 6.3% were detected only once. Of the sample, roughly 14% is held by the ten largest clones. Interpreted using the paper, the time point label stands for: sample taken at primary tumor resection. The source material was PBMCs, sampled at surgery. These receptors were collected from a female donor with early-stage non-small cell lung cancer.

This clonotype was observed at least ten times. The rearrangement links TRBV11-2 to TRBJ2-5; a possible D gene is TRBD1 (6 bases). CDR3 length: 13 amino acids. The germline V gene encodes CDR1 SGHAT and CDR2 FQNNGV. Trimming removed 7 bases at V and 2 bases at J, with 11 bases between. The CDR3 nucleotides are TGTGCCAGCAAGAGGGGGTGGCAAGAGACCCAGTACTTC. Its protein product is CASKRGWQETQYF.

DNA for the CDR3: TGTGCCAGCAGCCTCCTCGCGGGGGGTTACAATGAGCAGTTCTTC. Its protein is CASSLLAGGYNEQFF. This sequence joins TRBV11-2 and TRBJ2-1, with 8 nucleotides matching TRBD2. The CDR3 covers 15 residues. V lost 5 bases and J lost 4; bases outside the gene matches: 7. Germline assignment: CDR1 SGHAT and CDR2 FQNNGV.

This clonotype has a handful of counts. The chain carries TRBV20-1 and TRBJ2-1, with a tentative D call TRBD2 (5 bases). The germline gives CDR1 DFQATT, CDR2 SNEGSKA (reference sequence). CDR3 size: 16 residues. Trimming cost V 0 bases and J 9 bases, with 21 bases left between them. The CDR3 sequence is CSARDGPGLGYGEQFF. CDR3 coding DNA: TGCAGTGCTAGAGATGGGCCGGGATTAGGGTACGGTGAGCAGTTCTTC.

The rearrangement joins TRBV5-1 to TRBJ1-2; D is possibly TRBD1 (5 bases). V gave up 4 bases and J gave up 7 bases, with 14 bases separating them. Germline-derived CDR1 and CDR2 are SGHRS and YFSETQ. The CDR3 covers 13 residues. CDR3 loop: CASSGDPQVGYTF. The CDR3, as DNA: TGCGCCAGCAGCGGGGACCCTCAAGTTGGCTACACCTTC.

V usage is TRBV7-9 and J usage is TRBJ2-7, with 13 bases that match TRBD2. V lost 1 base, J lost 5 bases, and 5 bases stayed unmatched. Germline values: CDR1 SEHNR, CDR2 FQNEAQ (reference sequence). The CDR3 contains 16 residues. The CDR3 loop reads CASSLVGLAGRNEQYV. The CDR3 nucleotides are TGTGCCAGCAGCTTAGTGGGACTAGCGGGGAGGAACGAGCAGTACGTC.

The table lists this clonotype with many counts. The J gene is TRBJ2-2, the V gene TRBV5-1; the D gene is possibly TRBD1 (5 bases). The CDR3 has 15 residues. V lost 2 bases and J 5 bases, leaving 13 bases between the germline ends. CDR1 and CDR2 (germline): SGHRS, YFSETQ. The CDR3 coding sequence is TGCGCCAGCAGCTTCGCCCAGGGTGTAACCGGGGAGCTGTTTTTT. This translates into CASSFAQGVTGELFF.

This clonotype was seen at least ten times. The gene calls are TRBV5-1 and TRBJ1-4; D is possibly TRBD1 (6 bases). Germline CDR1 reads SGHRS; CDR2 reads YFSETQ. The CDR3 is 15 amino acids. V was cut by 0 bases and J by 9 bases, with 15 bases left in between. As DNA, the CDR3 is TGCGCCAGCAGCTTGGAATTAACAGGGTCGAAAAAACTGTTTTTT. Amino acids: CASSLELTGSKKLFF.

This clonotype was detected ten times or more. V and J are TRBV5-1 and TRBJ1-2; no clear D. Germline CDR1 reads SGHRS; CDR2 reads YFSETQ. This CDR3 comprises 15 residues. Trimming left V 4 bases short and J 7 bases short, with 20 bases between. The CDR3 sequence is CASSPTVDVSLGYTF. CDR3 sequence (DNA): TGCGCCAGCAGCCCCACGGTGGACGTCTCCCTTGGCTACACCTTC.

This clonotype came up many times. The chain carries TRBV12-3 or TRBV12-4 and TRBJ1-5, with D unresolved. This CDR3 is 17 amino acids long. V was cut by 3 bases and J by 2 bases, with 17 bases left in between. In DNA, the CDR3 is TGTGCCAGCAGTTTTGGAGGCAGGAGTAAAGGCAATCAGCCCCAGCATTTT. Its translation: CASSFGGRSKGNQPQHF.